Described below is a single T cell receptor beta chain sequence and its context. Its antigen is currently unknown. These data originate in a study of T cell responses to AZD1222 COVID-19 vaccine. General study findings and limits: There were vaccine-associated CD4 TCRs across spike, dominant at 160-218 and 743-854. The study sampled repertoires only after the peak T cell response. Most donors were white British, females outnumbered males, and clonal diversity was possibly underestimated. Nearly half of spike-specific TCRs reportedly target variant regions that are unmutated in the B.1.351 and B.1.1.7 variants.

There are 13 residues in the CDR3. Trimming removed 5 bases at V and 0 bases at J, with 4 bases between. CDR1 is KGHDR and CDR2 is SFDVKD in the germline V gene. Sequenced by immunoSEQ multiplex PCR; TCRdb stores in-frame clones only, minus some. This table holds 180,000 or so clones, 88% found once. This chain connects TRBV24-1 to TRBJ2-1, with D unclear. The TCR comes from an adult who received the AZD1222 COVID-19 vaccine. The sequenced sample was peripheral blood, obtained 28 days after the second AZD1222 dose. CDR3 sequence: CATSGYSYNEQFF. The CDR3 DNA sequence: TGTGCCACCAGTGGTTACTCCTACAATGAGCAGTTCTTC.